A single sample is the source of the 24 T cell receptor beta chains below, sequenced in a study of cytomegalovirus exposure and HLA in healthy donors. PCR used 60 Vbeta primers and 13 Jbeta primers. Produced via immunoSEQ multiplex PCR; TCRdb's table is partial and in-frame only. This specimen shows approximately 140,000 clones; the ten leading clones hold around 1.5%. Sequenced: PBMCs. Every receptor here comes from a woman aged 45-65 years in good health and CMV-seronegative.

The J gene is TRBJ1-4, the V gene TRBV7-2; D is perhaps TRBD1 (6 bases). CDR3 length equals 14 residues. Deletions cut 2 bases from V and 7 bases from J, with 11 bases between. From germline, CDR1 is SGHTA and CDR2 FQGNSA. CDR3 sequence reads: CASSLSGAAEKLFF. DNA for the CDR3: TGTGCCAGCAGCTTATCAGGGGCGGCTGAAAAACTGTTTTTT.

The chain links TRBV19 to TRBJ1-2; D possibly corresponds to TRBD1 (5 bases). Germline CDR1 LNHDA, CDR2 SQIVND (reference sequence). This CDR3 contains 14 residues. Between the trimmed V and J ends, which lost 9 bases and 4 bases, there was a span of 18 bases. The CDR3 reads CASRPGGVVYGYTF. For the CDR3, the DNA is TGTGCCAGCCGACCCGGGGGGGTGGTCTATGGCTACACCTTC.

The CDR3 protein is CASRTGTGNQPQHF. The CDR3, as DNA: TGTGCCAGCAGGACCGGGACAGGCAATCAGCCCCAGCATTTT. The rearrangement joins TRBV6-6 to TRBJ1-5; 7 bases line up with TRBD1. The length of the CDR3 is 14 residues. CDR1 is MNHNY, CDR2 SVGAGI, per germline (reference sequence). The V gene end was trimmed by 6 bases and the J gene end by 2 bases; junction bases not matched to a gene: 4.

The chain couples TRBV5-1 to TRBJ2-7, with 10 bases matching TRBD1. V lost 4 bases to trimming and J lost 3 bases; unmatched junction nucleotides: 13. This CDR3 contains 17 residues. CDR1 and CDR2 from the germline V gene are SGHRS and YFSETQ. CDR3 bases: TGCGCCAGCAGCCTCCCGGGACAGGGGATGATGGACTACGAGCAGTACTTC. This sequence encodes CASSLPGQGMMDYEQYF.

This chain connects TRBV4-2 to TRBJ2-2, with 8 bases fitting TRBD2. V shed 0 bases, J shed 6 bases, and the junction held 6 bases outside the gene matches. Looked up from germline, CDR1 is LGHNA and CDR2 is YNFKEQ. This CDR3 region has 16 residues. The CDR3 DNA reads TGTGCCAGCAGCCAAGATACCAGCGGGAGCGCCGGGGAGCTGTTTTTT. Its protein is CASSQDTSGSAGELFF.

The CDR3 region has the DNA TGTGCAAGTCGCTTGGTGGTCGGGACAGGGGACTCTGGGGCCAACGTCCTGACTTTC. The encoded protein is CASRLVVGTGDSGANVLTF. The gene calls are TRBV12-2 and TRBJ2-6; the tabulated D call, TRBD1, remains unverified against the DNA. TRBV12-2 is labeled a pseudogene. The CDR3 has 19 residues.

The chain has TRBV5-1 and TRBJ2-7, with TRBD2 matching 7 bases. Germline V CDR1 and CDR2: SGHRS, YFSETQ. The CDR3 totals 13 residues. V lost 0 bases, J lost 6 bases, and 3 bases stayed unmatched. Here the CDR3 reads CASSLEPSGEQYF. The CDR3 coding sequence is TGCGCCAGCAGCTTGGAGCCTAGCGGCGAGCAGTACTTC.

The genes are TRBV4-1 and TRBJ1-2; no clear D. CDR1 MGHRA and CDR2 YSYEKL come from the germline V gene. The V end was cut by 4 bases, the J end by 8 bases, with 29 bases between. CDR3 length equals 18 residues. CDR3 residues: CASSPNREALSRRIGYTF. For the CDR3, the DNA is TGCGCCAGCAGCCCTAACCGGGAGGCATTGTCCCGTAGGATCGGCTACACCTTC.

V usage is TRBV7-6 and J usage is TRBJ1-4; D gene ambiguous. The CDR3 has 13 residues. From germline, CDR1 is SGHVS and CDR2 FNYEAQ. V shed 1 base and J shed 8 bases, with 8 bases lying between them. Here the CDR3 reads CASSLVAREKLFF. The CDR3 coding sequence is TGTGCCAGCAGCTTAGTAGCCCGGGAAAAACTGTTTTTT.

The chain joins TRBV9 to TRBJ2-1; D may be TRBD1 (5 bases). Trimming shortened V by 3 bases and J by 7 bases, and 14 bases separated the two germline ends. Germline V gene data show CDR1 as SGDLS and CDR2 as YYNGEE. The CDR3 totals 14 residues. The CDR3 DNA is TGTGCCAGCAGCGCCCAGGGTTTAGTGAATGAGCAGTTCTTC. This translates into CASSAQGLVNEQFF. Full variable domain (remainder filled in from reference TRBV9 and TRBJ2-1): DSGVTQTPKHLITATGQRVTLRCSPRSGDLSVYWYQQSLDQGLQFLIQYYNGEERAKGNILERFSAQQFPDLHSELNLSSLELGDSALYFCASSAQGLVNEQFFGPGTRLTVL.

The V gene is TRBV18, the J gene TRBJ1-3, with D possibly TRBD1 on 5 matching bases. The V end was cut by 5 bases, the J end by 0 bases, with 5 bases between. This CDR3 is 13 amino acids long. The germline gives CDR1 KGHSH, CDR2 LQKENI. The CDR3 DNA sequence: TGTGCCAGCTCAGACAGCTCTGGAAACACCATATATTTT. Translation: CASSDSSGNTIYF.

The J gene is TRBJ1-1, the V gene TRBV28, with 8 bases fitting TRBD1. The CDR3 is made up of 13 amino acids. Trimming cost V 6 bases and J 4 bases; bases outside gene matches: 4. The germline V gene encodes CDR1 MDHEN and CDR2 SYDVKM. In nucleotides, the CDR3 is TGTGCCAGCAGCTCCAGGGGGCTCACTGAAGCTTTCTTT. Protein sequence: CASSSRGLTEAFF.

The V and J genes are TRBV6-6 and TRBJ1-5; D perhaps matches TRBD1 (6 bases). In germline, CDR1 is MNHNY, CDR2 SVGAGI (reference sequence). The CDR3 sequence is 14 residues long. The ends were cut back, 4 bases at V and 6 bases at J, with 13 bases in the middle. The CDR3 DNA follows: TGTGCCAGCAGTTTCGACAGGCGGACTCAGCCCCAGCATTTT. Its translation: CASSFDRRTQPQHF.

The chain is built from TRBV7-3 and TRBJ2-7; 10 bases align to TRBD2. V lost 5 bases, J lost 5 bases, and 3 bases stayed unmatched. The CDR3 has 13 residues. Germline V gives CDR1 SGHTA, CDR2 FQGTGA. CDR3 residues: CASSPGLADEQYF. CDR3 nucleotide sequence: TGTGCCAGCAGCCCAGGACTAGCGGACGAGCAGTACTTC. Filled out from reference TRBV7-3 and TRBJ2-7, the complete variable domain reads GAGVSQTPSNKVTEKGKYVELRCDPISGHTALYWYRQSLGQGPEFLIYFQGTGAADDSGLPNDRFFAVRPEGSVSTLKIQRTERGDSAVYLCASSPGLADEQYFGPGTRLTVT.

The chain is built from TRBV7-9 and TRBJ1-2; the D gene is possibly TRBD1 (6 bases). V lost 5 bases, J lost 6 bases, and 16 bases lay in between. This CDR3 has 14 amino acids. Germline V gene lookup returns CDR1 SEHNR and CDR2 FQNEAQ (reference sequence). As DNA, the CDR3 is TGTGCCAGCAGCGCCCGTGGGACAACTAATGGCTACACCTTC. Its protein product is CASSARGTTNGYTF.

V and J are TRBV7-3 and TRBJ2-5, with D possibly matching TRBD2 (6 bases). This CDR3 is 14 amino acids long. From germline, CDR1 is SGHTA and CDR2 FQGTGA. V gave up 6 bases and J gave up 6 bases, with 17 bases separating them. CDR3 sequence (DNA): TGTGCCAGCAGGTCGGAGGGCGGAGAAAAGACCCAGTACTTC. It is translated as CASRSEGGEKTQYF.

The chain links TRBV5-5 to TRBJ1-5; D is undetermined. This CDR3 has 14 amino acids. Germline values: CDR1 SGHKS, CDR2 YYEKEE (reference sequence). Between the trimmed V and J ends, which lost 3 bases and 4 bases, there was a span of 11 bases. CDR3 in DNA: TGTGCCAGCAGCTCCCTTTCGGGGAATCAGCCCCAGCATTTT. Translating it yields CASSSLSGNQPQHF.

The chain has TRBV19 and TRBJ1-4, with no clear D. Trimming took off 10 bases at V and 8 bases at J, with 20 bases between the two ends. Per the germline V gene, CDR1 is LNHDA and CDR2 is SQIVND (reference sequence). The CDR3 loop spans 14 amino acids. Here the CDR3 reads CATSLGSSGEKLFF. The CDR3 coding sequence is TGTGCCACCTCTCTAGGTTCCAGTGGCGAAAAACTGTTTTTT.

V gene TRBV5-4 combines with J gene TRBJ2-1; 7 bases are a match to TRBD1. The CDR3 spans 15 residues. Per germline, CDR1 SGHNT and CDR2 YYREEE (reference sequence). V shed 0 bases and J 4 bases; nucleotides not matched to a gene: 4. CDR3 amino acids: CASSLERGPYNEQFF. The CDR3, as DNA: TGTGCCAGCAGCTTGGAAAGGGGGCCGTACAATGAGCAGTTCTTC. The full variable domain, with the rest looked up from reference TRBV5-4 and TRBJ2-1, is ETGVTQSPTHLIKTRGQQVTLRCSSQSGHNTVSWYQQALGQGPQFIFQYYREEENGRGNFPPRFSGLQFPNYSSELNVNALELDDSALYLCASSLERGPYNEQFFGPGTRLTVL.

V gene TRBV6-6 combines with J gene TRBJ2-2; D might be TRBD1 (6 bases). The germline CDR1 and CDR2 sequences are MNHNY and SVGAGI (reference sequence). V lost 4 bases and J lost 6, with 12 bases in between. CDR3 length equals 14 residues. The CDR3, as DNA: TGTGCCAGCAGTTCCCTAGGGGGATCCGGGGAGCTGTTTTTT. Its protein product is CASSSLGGSGELFF.

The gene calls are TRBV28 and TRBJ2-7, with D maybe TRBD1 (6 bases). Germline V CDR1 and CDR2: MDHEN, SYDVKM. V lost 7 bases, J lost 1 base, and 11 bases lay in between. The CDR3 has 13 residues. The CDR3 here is CASTYRESYEQYF. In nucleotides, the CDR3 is TGTGCCAGCACCTACAGGGAGTCCTACGAGCAGTACTTC.

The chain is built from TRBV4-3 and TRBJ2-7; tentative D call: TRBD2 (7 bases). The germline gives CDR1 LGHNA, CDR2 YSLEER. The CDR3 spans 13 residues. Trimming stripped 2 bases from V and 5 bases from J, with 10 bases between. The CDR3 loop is CASSQWGGDEQYF. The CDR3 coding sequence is TGCGCCAGCAGCCAATGGGGGGGCGACGAGCAGTACTTC.

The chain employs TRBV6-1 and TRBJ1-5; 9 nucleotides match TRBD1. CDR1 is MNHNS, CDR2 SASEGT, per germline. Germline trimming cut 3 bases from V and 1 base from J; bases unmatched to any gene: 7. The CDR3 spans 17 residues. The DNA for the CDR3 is TGTGCCAGCAGTGACGATCCGGGACAGGGCAGCAATCAGCCCCAGCATTTT. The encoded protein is CASSDDPGQGSNQPQHF.

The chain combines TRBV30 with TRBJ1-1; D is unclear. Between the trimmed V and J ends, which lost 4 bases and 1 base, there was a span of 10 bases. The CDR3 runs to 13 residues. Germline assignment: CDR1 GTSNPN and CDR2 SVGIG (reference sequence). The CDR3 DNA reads TGTGCCTGGAAGAGGGAAAGGAACACTGAAGCTTTCTTT. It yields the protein CAWKRERNTEAFF.